The 13 T cell receptor beta chains listed next were all sequenced from one sample in a study of T-cell memory formation after mild COVID-19. Via MiXCR, TCRdb re-called the 5' RACE reads, giving one row per CDR3 protein. Here the sample spans fewer than 300,000 distinct CDR3 sequences, roughly a sixth being singletons. Input material: PBMCs or a T cell subset sorted from them (not recorded which). The receptors come from a man aged 18-30 years who had mild COVID-19 (a few samples of this study predate the infection). Cell type and time point are not known.

The sample holds a few counts of this clonotype. The V and J genes are TRBV4-2 and TRBJ2-3; TRBD2 matches at 9 bases. V lost 1 base, J lost 2 bases, and 1 base stayed unmatched. The CDR3 length is 15 residues. The germline V gene encodes CDR1 LGHNA and CDR2 YNFKEQ. The CDR3 nucleotides read TGTGCCAGCAGCCAAGGCGGGGGGGACACAGATACGCAGTATTTT. Amino acids: CASSQGGGDTDTQYF.

V and J are TRBV4-3 and TRBJ2-1; 8 bases match TRBD1. The CDR3 extends over 15 amino acids. Germline trimming cut 1 base from V and 5 bases from J; bases unmatched to any gene: 4. Germline CDR1 reads LGHNA; CDR2 reads YSLEER. CDR3 sequence reads: CASSQAGQENNEQFF. DNA for the CDR3: TGCGCCAGCAGCCAAGCGGGACAGGAGAACAATGAGCAGTTCTTC.

V usage is TRBV12-5 and J usage is TRBJ2-2; D uncertain. Trimming shortened V by 9 bases and J by 6 bases, and 17 bases separated the two germline ends. The CDR3 sequence is 14 residues long. CDR1 and CDR2 from the germline V gene are LGHNT and FRNRAP. The CDR3 spells CASHEQVFAGELFF. CDR3 bases: TGTGCTAGCCACGAGCAAGTATTCGCCGGGGAGCTGTTTTTT.

In this sample, this clonotype turned up a few times. The V gene is TRBV11-2, the J gene TRBJ2-1; D is possibly TRBD1 (5 bases). The CDR3 runs 15 residues. V was pared by 7 bases and J by 5 bases, with 18 bases between. The germline gives CDR1 SGHAT, CDR2 FQNNGV. CDR3 nucleotides: TGTGCCAGCATGGTCACCCTGGACACTGACAATGAGCAGTTCTTC. Protein: CASMVTLDTDNEQFF.

This clonotype has only a few counts. V and J are TRBV7-2 and TRBJ2-1; D may correspond to TRBD1 or TRBD2 (6 bases each). The CDR3 sequence is 15 residues long. From germline, CDR1 is SGHTA and CDR2 FQGNSA. Trimming pared 5 bases from V and 6 bases from J, leaving 17 bases between. The CDR3 nucleotides read TGTGCCAGCAGCGAACAGGGAGGTCACTTCAATGAGCAGTTCTTC. Its protein is CASSEQGGHFNEQFF.

V gene TRBV27 combines with J gene TRBJ2-5, with D perhaps TRBD2 (5 bases). The CDR3 has 16 residues. CDR1 is MNHEY, CDR2 SMNVEV, per germline (reference sequence). V was shortened by 6 bases and J by 4 bases, with 21 bases between the two germline ends. CDR3 sequence (DNA): TGTGCCAGCAGACCCCGGGCGGGTGGCGGCTCAGAGACCCAGTACTTC. It codes for CASRPRAGGGSETQYF.

This clonotype was detected only a few times. The chain employs TRBV4-1 and TRBJ1-2, with D perhaps matching TRBD1 (5 bases). Trimming removed 4 bases from V and 2 bases from J, with 14 bases in between. Germline CDR1 is MGHRA and CDR2 is YSYEKL. CDR3 length: 15 residues. The CDR3 coding sequence is TGCGCCAGCAGCCGGACGACGGACACGAACTATGGCTACACCTTC. Protein product: CASSRTTDTNYGYTF.

Only a few counts were recorded for this clonotype. The V and J genes are TRBV18 and TRBJ2-1; D is possibly TRBD1 (5 bases). V dropped 1 base and J dropped 6 bases, with 7 bases sitting between them. There are 13 residues in the CDR3. In germline, CDR1 is KGHSH, CDR2 LQKENI. CDR3 in DNA: TGTGCCAGCTCACCACGGGGCACCAATGAGCAGTTCTTC. It codes for CASSPRGTNEQFF.

The V and J genes are TRBV5-1 and TRBJ2-1; 7 bases agree with TRBD2. After removal of 4 bases from V and 3 bases from J, the junction contained 4 bases not matched to a gene. The CDR3 contains 14 residues. Per germline, CDR1 SGHRS and CDR2 YFSETQ. The CDR3 here is CASSLRDYYNEQFF. The CDR3 nucleotides read TGCGCCAGCAGCCTCCGGGACTACTACAATGAGCAGTTCTTC.

In its sample, this clonotype was seen a few times. The gene calls are TRBV20-1 and TRBJ1-1, with a possible D match to TRBD1 (5 bases). The germline V gene encodes CDR1 DFQATT and CDR2 SNEGSKA (reference sequence). The CDR3 totals 12 residues. In DNA form, the CDR3 reads TGCAGGGTTGGGACTCCCGAGGGGGAAGCTTTCTTT. Its translation: CRVGTPEGEAFF.

V usage is TRBV20-1 and J usage is TRBJ2-7, with D possibly TRBD2 on 5 matching bases. V was trimmed by 1 base and J by 3 bases, leaving 13 bases between them. CDR3 length: 14 residues. Germline assignment: CDR1 DFQATT and CDR2 SNEGSKA (reference sequence). The DNA of the CDR3 is TGCAGTGCTAGAGCCCGAACGGGGAGCTACGAGCAGTACTTC. Translating it yields CSARARTGSYEQYF.

The CDR3 is CASSLGQGGRSAQHF. CDR3 DNA sequence: TGTGCCAGCAGCTTAGGACAGGGGGGGCGATCAGCCCAGCATTTT. The chain has TRBV7-2 and TRBJ1-5; 9 bases are shared with TRBD1. V lost 1 base, J lost 11 bases, and 9 bases stayed unmatched. This CDR3 region has 15 residues. Germline loops: CDR1 SGHTA, CDR2 FQGNSA.

This clonotype was found a few times. The V call is TRBV13, the J call TRBJ1-6; tentatively, D is TRBD1 (5 bases). V lost 4 bases, J lost 2 bases, and 12 bases lay in between. CDR3 length: 16 residues. From germline, CDR1 is PRHDT and CDR2 FYEKMQ (reference sequence). This CDR3 reads CASSSQGEAYNSPLHF. The CDR3 region has the DNA TGTGCCAGCAGCTCTCAAGGGGAGGCCTATAATTCACCCCTCCACTTT.